The text below deals with one T cell receptor (beta chain). These data originate in a study of blood T cell repertoires in COVID-19. Study details: Collection of acute and convalescent COVID-19 samples took place in the United States, Italy and Spain. The analysed material was cDNA or gDNA that came from T cells, B-cell-depleted T cells, or PBMCs.

Germline assignment: CDR1 SGHTA and CDR2 FQGTGA. The CDR3 runs 15 residues. The V segment lost 5 bases and the J segment 7 bases; nucleotides outside the gene matches: 9. Original data processing: Researchers report that nucleated cell counts were estimated from reference gene primer amplification. Method: immunoSEQ multiplex PCR; TCRdb's copy keeps in-frame clones and lacks some. The DNA gave D and trimming, while V, J and clone size come from that table. Found here are around 76,000 clones, 90% to 95% of them singletons; the top ten hold 5.8%. The TCR was taken from a human donor in a cohort sampled during active COVID-19. The specimen was peripheral blood. The chain has TRBV7-3 and TRBJ2-1, with 9 bases aligning to TRBD1. CDR3 coding DNA: TGTGCCAGCAGCCCAACCGGGACAGGGTTGAATGAGCAGTTCTTC. Translated, it gives CASSPTGTGLNEQFF. Complete variable domain (other parts from reference TRBV7-3 and TRBJ2-1): GAGVSQTPSNKVTEKGKYVELRCDPISGHTALYWYRQSLGQGPEFLIYFQGTGAADDSGLPNDRFFAVRPEGSVSTLKIQRTERGDSAVYLCASSPTGTGLNEQFFGPGTRLTVL.